This TCR beta chain was sequenced in a study of cytomegalovirus exposure and HLA in healthy donors (dated by TCRdb to 2016 to 2017). With regard to the full study: A later analysis indicated that the roughly 120 validation repertoires were generated on the platform also employed for the 670 or so repertoires of the first cohort. The study combined high-throughput TCR immunosequencing, statistical association of individual TCRs with disease status, and machine learning to predict cytomegalovirus infection status. Along with the approximately 670-subject first cohort, a separate validation cohort of over a hundred different subjects was used. The aim of the study was to test whether cataloging public T cell receptors could identify signatures of past pathogen exposure.

Points the paper makes about the study in general: In both the original and validation cohorts, the classifier was reported to diagnose cytomegalovirus status with high specificity and sensitivity. Most TCR sequences were observed very rarely across donors, whereas some public TCRs were present in many individuals. The authors suggested that the approach could potentially be generalized to other disease states and immunological phenotypes. Of the cluster scores, 85% to 95% were above 0 in a later analysis, which found that TCRs clustered in the first cohort also tended to co-occur in the 120 or so validation repertoires. In the study, 150 to 200 TCR beta chains were listed as associated with cytomegalovirus. A later analysis had no HLA typing for the validation cohort, so co-occurrence there was scored across all 110 or so repertoires. In vitro tests confirmed that a few of the cytomegalovirus-associated TCR beta chains recognize cytomegalovirus antigens.

A remark on this clone: Its binding antigen is unknown. Qualities for individual bases were not recorded, and no much larger clone is one base off.

The germline V end is reduced by 4 bases and the J end by 6 bases; junction bases left unmatched: 27. The CDR3 spans 20 residues, from the cysteine through the phenylalanine. Just CDR3 DNA is preserved here, 60 bases in frame from base 1. Reading the germline V gene gives CDR1 SQVTM and CDR2 ANQGSEA. Donors formed part of the validation cohort, which comprised over a hundred subjects and was distinct from the first cohort of 666 subjects. Receptor amplification or capture employed the immunoSEQ multiplex PCR assay. As for the original processing: A statistical classification framework was built to diagnose cytomegalovirus status from the catalog of TCR beta chain sequences. Imported from immuneACCESS, the table was reduced by TCRdb to in-frame sequences with V and J called. These copies leave out some clones; in studies compared against another copy, an unresolved V gene accounts for under half, and the cause of the remainder is not known. The D gene and trimming were derived from the DNA, and the V and J assignments and clone size from that table. The sample contains more than 95,000 clones, 86% of them found a single time. Together, the top ten hold 3% to 4% of the sample.

This chain joins TRBV29-1 to TRBJ2-1, and 7 junction bases match TRBD2. The sequence came from a woman younger than 35 in good health and CMV-seropositive. Material: PBMCs. The CDR3 sequence is CSVVGVKGLSGTYISNEQFF. The DNA sequence is as follows: TGCAGCGTTGTGGGAGTTAAGGGTTTAAGCGGGACGTACATCTCCAATGAGCAGTTCTTC.